This TCR beta chain was profiled in a study of shared clonotypes between healthy human individuals. Whole-study findings and limits: An effect of sequencing depth on clonotype sharing among donors was expected.

From germline, CDR1 is LNHDA and CDR2 SQIVND (reference sequence). V was trimmed by 5 bases and J by 7 bases, leaving 14 bases between them. The length of the CDR3 is 13 residues. Assay execution took place at the deep level. Assay used: immunoSEQ multiplex PCR; TCRdb lists only in-frame clones, some missing. This table has about 1 million clones, about 77% appearing once. About this clone: Its antigen is unidentified.

The source of this sequence is a man aged 18 to 30 in good health. This chain joins TRBV19 and TRBJ1-2; D not resolved. Sequencing used memory CD4+ T cells sorted from blood. Subset given: CD45RA-negative fraction. The CDR3 protein is CASSPQTTVGYTF. The CDR3 nucleotides are TGTGCCAGTAGTCCTCAGACAACAGTTGGCTACACCTTC.